A selection of T cell receptor beta chains follows, all from one sample in a study of T cell changes during pregnancy in multiple sclerosis. The table came from immunoSEQ multiplex PCR; TCRdb's copy has only in-frame clones and leaves some out. The sample contains around 99,000 clones, approximately 92% of which appear only once. Sequencing used peripheral blood, obtained in the first trimester of pregnancy. These TCRs come from a female donor with multiple sclerosis, enrolled in a pregnancy study. The CDR3 runs from the conserved cysteine through the conserved F or W. Fields, in order: J gene, V gene, D gene, CDR3 protein. A D gene is named only where the DNA matches it firmly.

j_call: TRBJ2-5; v_call: TRBV2; d_call: TRBD1; cdr3_aa: CASLQGATLETQYF
j_call: TRBJ2-3; v_call: TRBV13; d_call: TRBD1; cdr3_aa: CASSLRQGADTQYF
j_call: TRBJ1-1; v_call: TRBV7-9; d_call: TRBD1; cdr3_aa: CASSWTGTEAFF
j_call: TRBJ2-2; v_call: TRBV7-2; d_call: -; cdr3_aa: CASSQRSEGPPGELFF
j_call: TRBJ2-1; v_call: TRBV28; d_call: -; cdr3_aa: CASSPFHEQFF
j_call: TRBJ2-7; v_call: TRBV15; d_call: TRBD1; cdr3_aa: CATSARQGSNEQYF
j_call: TRBJ2-7; v_call: TRBV19; d_call: -; cdr3_aa: CATLSGKYEQYF
j_call: TRBJ1-6; v_call: TRBV5-1; d_call: -; cdr3_aa: CASSLGGNSPLHF
j_call: TRBJ1-1; v_call: TRBV4-2; d_call: -; cdr3_aa: CASSQEEGQALGNTEAFF
j_call: TRBJ2-1; v_call: TRBV6-5; d_call: TRBD2; cdr3_aa: CASSQPSGRADEQFF
j_call: TRBJ2-7; v_call: TRBV4-1; d_call: TRBD2; cdr3_aa: CASSQGPPAGGSYEQYF
j_call: TRBJ1-1; v_call: TRBV13; d_call: -; cdr3_aa: CASSLSTQITEAFF
j_call: TRBJ2-3; v_call: TRBV9; d_call: -; cdr3_aa: CASSARQSTDTQYF
j_call: TRBJ2-7; v_call: TRBV5-1; d_call: TRBD1; cdr3_aa: CASRVGQASSYEQYF
j_call: TRBJ2-1; v_call: TRBV5-1; d_call: -; cdr3_aa: CASSLGIRDYNEQFF
j_call: TRBJ1-1; v_call: TRBV6-1; d_call: -; cdr3_aa: CASSARGGYTEAFF
j_call: TRBJ2-4; v_call: TRBV11-2; d_call: TRBD1; cdr3_aa: CASSLGSLRTGGKNIQYF
j_call: TRBJ1-1; v_call: TRBV6-5; d_call: -; cdr3_aa: CASTDPGGYTEAFF
j_call: TRBJ2-2; v_call: TRBV19; d_call: -; cdr3_aa: CAPTTRETGSTGELFF
j_call: TRBJ2-5; v_call: TRBV2; d_call: TRBD1; cdr3_aa: CASSPPPGQKETQYF
j_call: TRBJ1-3; v_call: TRBV29-1; d_call: -; cdr3_aa: CSVGEGVAGNTIYF
j_call: TRBJ1-5; v_call: TRBV28; d_call: -; cdr3_aa: CASRGFSNQPQHF
j_call: TRBJ2-5; v_call: TRBV2; d_call: -; cdr3_aa: CASSYDGAGQETQYF
j_call: TRBJ2-7; v_call: TRBV6-5; d_call: TRBD1; cdr3_aa: CASRSEGALAYEQYF
j_call: TRBJ2-3; v_call: TRBV2; d_call: TRBD2; cdr3_aa: CASSAPSGSTDTQYF
j_call: TRBJ2-3; v_call: TRBV5-1; d_call: -; cdr3_aa: CASSSHRVGTDTQYF
j_call: TRBJ2-7; v_call: TRBV21-1; d_call: -; cdr3_aa: CASSPWDRPYEQYF
j_call: TRBJ1-2; v_call: TRBV18; d_call: -; cdr3_aa: CASSKDSDYGYTF
j_call: TRBJ2-1; v_call: TRBV4-3; d_call: TRBD2; cdr3_aa: CASSRTSGRAHFNEQFF
j_call: TRBJ2-1; v_call: TRBV2; d_call: -; cdr3_aa: CASYGGWGNEQFF
j_call: TRBJ2-2; v_call: TRBV10-3; d_call: TRBD2; cdr3_aa: CAIGESLAGGQTGELFF
j_call: TRBJ2-1; v_call: TRBV14; d_call: -; cdr3_aa: CASSQGPAREQFF
j_call: TRBJ2-1; v_call: TRBV6-1; d_call: TRBD2; cdr3_aa: CASSALPSGRKNNEQFF
j_call: TRBJ2-7; v_call: TRBV6-4; d_call: -; cdr3_aa: CASSVAVGYEQYF
j_call: TRBJ2-3; v_call: TRBV27; d_call: TRBD2; cdr3_aa: CASSLVAGSTDTQYF
j_call: TRBJ1-6; v_call: TRBV30; d_call: -; cdr3_aa: CAWSYAGPGNSPLHF
j_call: TRBJ2-5; v_call: TRBV11-3; d_call: -; cdr3_aa: CASSNRRLELETQYF
j_call: TRBJ1-3; v_call: TRBV10-1; d_call: TRBD1; cdr3_aa: CVNRTGCPNTIYF
j_call: TRBJ2-3; v_call: TRBV25-1; d_call: -; cdr3_aa: CASSESGLVTDTQYF
j_call: TRBJ2-7; v_call: TRBV28; d_call: TRBD2; cdr3_aa: CASSLGGVTNYEQYF
j_call: TRBJ2-1; v_call: TRBV6-5; d_call: -; cdr3_aa: CASSSHLGAYNEQFF
j_call: TRBJ1-2; v_call: TRBV15; d_call: -; cdr3_aa: CATSTTGPGTYGYTF